Listed below are T cell receptor beta chains from one sample, sequenced in a study of cytomegalovirus exposure and HLA in healthy donors. Repertoires were generated with immunoSEQ multiplex PCR, while TCRdb's copy carries only in-frame clones and drops some. The sample lists tens of thousands of clones, about four fifths occurring once. Source material: PBMCs. The receptors shown here come from a woman in her 40s in good health and CMV-seropositive. CDR3s include the opening cysteine and the closing phenylalanine or tryptophan. Each record gives: clone size, V gene, D gene, J gene, CDR3 DNA, CDR3 protein. The D gene is left open where the match is weak. Size is stated for part of the rows, as once, few or many counts, or as a class when the clone is expanded.

abundance: .; v_gene: TRBV30; d_gene: TRBD2; j_gene: TRBJ2-3; CDR3nt: TGTGCCTGGACCCGACTAGCGGGGTTCACAGATACGCAGTATTTT; CDR3aa: CAWTRLAGFTDTQYF
abundance: once; v_gene: TRBV6-5; d_gene: TRBD1; j_gene: TRBJ1-4; CDR3nt: TGTGCCAGCAGTTACTGGCAGGGGGATGAAAAACTGTTTTTT; CDR3aa: CASSYWQGDEKLFF
abundance: .; v_gene: TRBV28; d_gene: TRBD2; j_gene: TRBJ2-1; CDR3nt: TGTGCCAGCAGTTTTGGCGGGAGGGTCAATGAGCAGTTCTTC; CDR3aa: CASSFGGRVNEQFF
abundance: .; v_gene: TRBV7-2; d_gene: .; j_gene: TRBJ2-7; CDR3nt: TGTGCCAGCAGCGTAGACCTCCCTGGGGCTTGGGAGCAGTACTTC; CDR3aa: CASSVDLPGAWEQYF
abundance: .; v_gene: TRBV18; d_gene: .; j_gene: TRBJ1-1; CDR3nt: TGTGCCAGCTCACCGATGACAGGATCGAGGGAGGGCACTGAAGCTTTCTTT; CDR3aa: CASSPMTGSREGTEAFF
abundance: .; v_gene: TRBV28; d_gene: .; j_gene: TRBJ2-1; CDR3nt: TGTGCCAGCAGTCCCCCCCTAATTGTTAGCAGCCTCTACAATGAGCAGTTCTTC; CDR3aa: CASSPPLIVSSLYNEQFF
abundance: .; v_gene: TRBV5-1; d_gene: .; j_gene: TRBJ2-3; CDR3nt: TGCGCCAGCAGGTCTAGCCCTACCACAGATACGCAGTATTTT; CDR3aa: CASRSSPTTDTQYF
abundance: .; v_gene: TRBV7-3; d_gene: TRBD2; j_gene: TRBJ2-1; CDR3nt: TGTGCCAGCAGCCAAGGGTGGGCTAGCGGGACGGGCTACAATGAGCAGTTCTTC; CDR3aa: CASSQGWASGTGYNEQFF
abundance: .; v_gene: TRBV27; d_gene: TRBD1; j_gene: TRBJ2-7; CDR3nt: TGTGCCAGCAGTTTACTTGGGACAGGGACCTACGAGCAGTACTTC; CDR3aa: CASSLLGTGTYEQYF
abundance: .; v_gene: TRBV7-2; d_gene: TRBD1; j_gene: TRBJ2-7; CDR3nt: TGTGCCAGCAGCCGACAGGGGGACTTCTACGAGCAGTACTTC; CDR3aa: CASSRQGDFYEQYF
abundance: .; v_gene: TRBV28; d_gene: .; j_gene: TRBJ2-5; CDR3nt: TGTGCCAGCAGCCCAGGGTTTTTAAAGACCCAGTACTTC; CDR3aa: CASSPGFLKTQYF
abundance: .; v_gene: TRBV6-5; d_gene: .; j_gene: TRBJ1-5; CDR3nt: TGTGCCAGCAGTTACGGATGGGGGGAGGATCAGCCCCAGCATTTT; CDR3aa: CASSYGWGEDQPQHF
abundance: .; v_gene: TRBV5-6; d_gene: .; j_gene: TRBJ2-7; CDR3nt: TGTGCCAGCAACCCGTTCAGATCACGACGCGGCGAGCAGTACTTC; CDR3aa: CASNPFRSRRGEQYF
abundance: .; v_gene: TRBV25-1; d_gene: TRBD2; j_gene: TRBJ2-7; CDR3nt: TGTGCCAGCAGTGTAGGAGTAGCGGGATTGGGCGAGCAGTACTTC; CDR3aa: CASSVGVAGLGEQYF
abundance: .; v_gene: TRBV5-4; d_gene: .; j_gene: TRBJ1-2; CDR3nt: TGTGCCAGCAGCTTGGGTCCAGGGTTGGACTATGGCTACACCTTC; CDR3aa: CASSLGPGLDYGYTF
abundance: .; v_gene: TRBV5-5; d_gene: .; j_gene: TRBJ1-5; CDR3nt: TGTGCCAGCAGCGCGGGGCGGTCCAATCAGCCCCAGCATTTT; CDR3aa: CASSAGRSNQPQHF
abundance: .; v_gene: TRBV27; d_gene: .; j_gene: TRBJ2-7; CDR3nt: TGTGCCAGCAGTTTAAACGGGTATCTGGCCTACGAGCAGTACTTC; CDR3aa: CASSLNGYLAYEQYF
abundance: .; v_gene: TRBV6-1; d_gene: .; j_gene: TRBJ2-7; CDR3nt: TGTGCCACCTTAATCCGGGACAACTCCTACGAGCAGTACTTC; CDR3aa: CATLIRDNSYEQYF
abundance: .; v_gene: TRBV5-4; d_gene: TRBD1; j_gene: TRBJ1-1; CDR3nt: TGTGCCAGCACCAATATCGGACAGGGGGGCCCTATGAACACTGAAGCTTTCTTT; CDR3aa: CASTNIGQGGPMNTEAFF
abundance: once; v_gene: TRBV7-8; d_gene: TRBD1; j_gene: TRBJ2-2; CDR3nt: TGTGCCAGCAGCGCCGACAGGGTTGACACCGGGGAGCTGTTTTTT; CDR3aa: CASSADRVDTGELFF
abundance: .; v_gene: TRBV10-2; d_gene: .; j_gene: TRBJ2-7; CDR3nt: TGCGCCAGCAAGGGAACGGAGGGTGCTAGCCCATACGAGCAGTACTTC; CDR3aa: CASKGTEGASPYEQYF
abundance: .; v_gene: TRBV6-6; d_gene: .; j_gene: TRBJ1-1; CDR3nt: TGTGCCAGCGAGACCCAGGGCGCCTTTGAAGCTTTCTTT; CDR3aa: CASETQGAFEAFF
abundance: .; v_gene: TRBV6-4; d_gene: .; j_gene: TRBJ2-2; CDR3nt: TGTGCCAGCAGAGCTAGCCACACCGGGGAGCTGTTTTTT; CDR3aa: CASRASHTGELFF
abundance: .; v_gene: TRBV7-3; d_gene: .; j_gene: TRBJ2-3; CDR3nt: TGTGCCAGCAGCCGACTAGGGAAATCAGATACGCAGTATTTT; CDR3aa: CASSRLGKSDTQYF
abundance: .; v_gene: TRBV7-3; d_gene: .; j_gene: TRBJ2-2; CDR3nt: TGTGCCAGCAGATTTACAGAGAACACCGGGGAGCTGTTTTTT; CDR3aa: CASRFTENTGELFF
abundance: .; v_gene: TRBV11-2; d_gene: .; j_gene: TRBJ1-1; CDR3nt: TGTGCCAGCAGCATCGCACGGACTCCGTCTGAAGCTTTCTTT; CDR3aa: CASSIARTPSEAFF
abundance: .; v_gene: TRBV5-6; d_gene: .; j_gene: TRBJ1-2; CDR3nt: TGTGCCACCGCCTCACTAACTTCTAACTATGGCTACACCTTC; CDR3aa: CATASLTSNYGYTF
abundance: .; v_gene: TRBV28; d_gene: .; j_gene: TRBJ2-5; CDR3nt: TGTGCCGCCCGGGGATCGAGGACCCAGTACTTC; CDR3aa: CAARGSRTQYF
abundance: few; v_gene: TRBV29-1; d_gene: .; j_gene: TRBJ1-2; CDR3nt: TGCAGCGTTGTAACAGGGTCGAGTTACTATGGCTACACCTTC; CDR3aa: CSVVTGSSYYGYTF
abundance: .; v_gene: TRBV30; d_gene: TRBD1; j_gene: TRBJ1-1; CDR3nt: TGTGCCTGCGCAGGACAGGTTACTTTCTTT; CDR3aa: CACAGQVTFF
abundance: .; v_gene: TRBV2; d_gene: TRBD1; j_gene: TRBJ2-7; CDR3nt: TGTGCCAGCAGCGTCGCCGGCAGGGGGAAGGAGCAGTACTTC; CDR3aa: CASSVAGRGKEQYF
abundance: .; v_gene: TRBV15; d_gene: .; j_gene: TRBJ1-4; CDR3nt: TGTGCCACCAGCCGGGGAGAAACTAATGAAAAACTGTTTTTT; CDR3aa: CATSRGETNEKLFF